A single sample is the source of the 16 T cell receptor beta chains below, sequenced in a study of blood T cell repertoires in COVID-19. Libraries were prepared by immunoSEQ multiplex PCR; TCRdb keeps only in-frame clonotypes and omits some of them. This table holds around 240,000 clones, approximately 86% found once. Input material: peripheral blood. Receptors originate from a woman aged 25 to 39 who had recovered from COVID-19.

V and J are TRBV28 and TRBJ2-5; 7 bases are shared with TRBD1. The CDR3 has 16 amino acids. CDR1 is MDHEN, CDR2 SYDVKM, per germline. V lost 4 bases to trimming and J lost 2 bases; unmatched junction nucleotides: 10. CDR3 amino acids: CASSYRRGRMQETQYF. CDR3 bases: TGTGCCAGCAGTTACCGTAGGGGGCGAATGCAAGAGACCCAGTACTTC.

The rearrangement joins TRBV7-6 to TRBJ1-6, with a weak D call TRBD1 (5 bases). The CDR3 is 14 residues long. The V gene lost 3 bases and the J gene lost 7 bases, with 10 bases spanning the gap. From germline, CDR1 is SGHVS and CDR2 FNYEAQ. In DNA form, the CDR3 reads TGTGCCAGCAGCTTGCGGGGCATCAATTCACCCCTCCACTTT. Amino acids: CASSLRGINSPLHF. The full variable domain, completed using reference TRBV7-6 and TRBJ1-6, is GAGVSQSPRYKVTKRGQDVALRCDPISGHVSLYWYRQALGQGPEFLTYFNYEAQQDKSGLPNDRFSAERPEGSISTLTIQRTEQRDSAMYRCASSLRGINSPLHFGNGTRLTVT.

The V and J genes are TRBV27 and TRBJ2-1, with a possible D match to TRBD1 (6 bases). CDR3 size: 14 residues. Trimming pared 7 bases from V and 3 bases from J, leaving 13 bases between. The germline V gene has CDR1 MNHEY and CDR2 SMNVEV (reference sequence). The DNA for the CDR3 is TGTGCCAGCAAGTCGGGGACAAGCTACAATGAGCAGTTCTTC. It yields the protein CASKSGTSYNEQFF.

The chain links TRBV21-1 to TRBJ2-2; the D call of TRBD2 is as the table states it, not checked on the DNA. TRBV21-1 is given as a pseudogene. The CDR3 contains 14 residues. CDR3 residues: CASPLGGLRWELFF. The CDR3 DNA is TGTGCCAGCCCACTAGGAGGGTTACGCTGGGAGCTGTTTTTT.

The V call is TRBV10-3, the J call TRBJ1-2; 12 bases align to TRBD1. In germline, CDR1 is ENHRY, CDR2 SYGVKD. V was pared by 5 bases and J by 8 bases, with 12 bases of the junction left unmatched. This CDR3 is 16 amino acids long. CDR3 nucleotide sequence: TGTGCCATCAGTTCTTCCGGGACAGGGGGCGCCGAGGGCTACACCTTC. It specifies CAISSSGTGGAEGYTF.

This clone was seen a few times. The chain joins TRBV7-2 to TRBJ1-2, with 7 bases aligning to TRBD1. The CDR3 loop spans 14 amino acids. V gave up 1 base and J gave up 4 bases; unmatched junction bases: 3. CDR1 and CDR2 from the germline V gene are SGHTA and FQGNSA. CDR3 amino acids: CASSLDRGPYGYTF. The CDR3 DNA is TGTGCCAGCAGCTTAGATAGGGGGCCCTATGGCTACACCTTC.

This chain uses TRBV12-5 with TRBJ2-7; 10 nucleotides agree with TRBD1. This CDR3 region has 14 residues. Germline loops: CDR1 LGHNT, CDR2 FRNRAP. V was pared by 5 bases and J by 3 bases, with 4 bases of the junction left unmatched. The CDR3, as DNA: TGTGCTAGTGGTACAGGACAGGGGGACTACGAGCAGTACTTC. Translated: CASGTGQGDYEQYF.

The chain recombines TRBV15 with TRBJ1-2; no reliable D call. The CDR3 extends over 14 amino acids. V lost 3 bases to trimming and J lost 1 base, with 9 bases between them. In germline, CDR1 is LNHNV, CDR2 YYDKDF (reference sequence). The DNA for the CDR3 is TGTGCCACCAGCAGGTCCACAGATAACTATGGCTACACCTTC. This gives the protein CATSRSTDNYGYTF.

The chain employs TRBV5-6 and TRBJ1-2; D is undetermined. The CDR3 is 16 amino acids. Between the trimmed V and J ends, which lost 4 bases and 0 bases, there was a span of 16 bases. Per germline, CDR1 SGHDT and CDR2 YYEEEE. CDR3 coding DNA: TGTGCCAGCAGCGGTCTGGCGGATCCAGCTAACTATGGCTACACCTTC. Encoded protein: CASSGLADPANYGYTF.

The chain carries TRBV5-1 and TRBJ2-2; 9 positions agree with TRBD2. V shed 5 bases and J 4 bases; nucleotides not matched to a gene: 9. Germline lookup yields CDR1 SGHRS and CDR2 YFSETQ. CDR3 length: 16 residues. The CDR3 is CASSQGSGGLTGELFF. CDR3 sequence (DNA): TGCGCCAGCAGTCAAGGAAGCGGGGGGCTCACCGGGGAGCTGTTTTTT. Drawing the rest from reference TRBV5-1 and TRBJ2-2, the complete variable domain is KAGVTQTPRYLIKTRGQQVTLSCSPISGHRSVSWYQQTPGQGLQFLFEYFSETQRNKGNFPGRFSGRQFSNSRSEMNVSTLELGDSALYLCASSQGSGGLTGELFFGEGSRLTVL.

This clone was observed a few times. The chain combines TRBV25-1 with TRBJ1-6; 8 bases align to TRBD1. Germline-derived CDR1 and CDR2 are MGHDK and SYGVNS. J was trimmed by 7 bases and V by 6 bases; bases with no gene match: 5. CDR3 length: 14 residues. CDR3 sequence (DNA): TGTGCCAGCAGGATGGACAGGGTGAATTCACCCCTCCACTTT. Its protein is CASRMDRVNSPLHF.

CDR3 amino acids: CASSPTQGTYTYEQYF. The CDR3 bases are TGTGCCAGCAGCCCCACCCAGGGGACCTACACCTACGAGCAGTACTTC. The chain employs TRBV5-6 and TRBJ2-7, with D perhaps TRBD1 (6 bases). The CDR3 loop spans 16 amino acids. The germline CDR1 and CDR2 sequences are SGHDT and YYEEEE. Trimming stripped 4 bases from V and 2 bases from J, with 19 bases between. Complete variable domain (other parts from reference TRBV5-6 and TRBJ2-7): DAGVTQSPTHLIKTRGQQVTLRCSPKSGHDTVSWYQQALGQGPQFIFQYYEEEERQRGNFPDRFSGHQFPNYSSELNVNALLLGDSALYLCASSPTQGTYTYEQYFGPGTRLTVT.

V gene TRBV29-1 combines with J gene TRBJ2-1; possible D gene TRBD1, 5 bases. The CDR3 spans 13 residues. Germline values: CDR1 SQVTM, CDR2 ANQGSEA. V lost 5 bases and J 7 bases, leaving 15 bases between the germline ends. DNA for the CDR3: TGCAGCGTTAGAACAGGTTCAACAAATGAGCAGTTCTTC. As protein: CSVRTGSTNEQFF.

As DNA, the CDR3 is TGTGCCAGCAGTAAACGGACAGGGGCGAATCAGCCCCAGCATTTT. As protein: CASSKRTGANQPQHF. The J gene is TRBJ1-5, the V gene TRBV27, with TRBD1 matching over 9 bases. The CDR3 spans 15 residues. J lost 4 bases, V lost 5 bases, and 6 bases had no gene match. The germline V gene encodes CDR1 MNHEY and CDR2 SMNVEV (reference sequence).

Turning to this clone: The sample holds other DNA sequences that translate to the same CDR3. The chain has TRBV18 and TRBJ2-7; 9 bases are shared with TRBD1. Trimming removed 1 base from V and 4 bases from J; junction bases left unmatched: 2. In germline, CDR1 is KGHSH, CDR2 LQKENI. CDR3 length: 14 residues. The CDR3 protein is CASSPRTGEYEQYF. The CDR3 DNA is TGTGCCAGCTCACCACGGACAGGGGAGTACGAGCAGTACTTC.

V gene TRBV10-3 combines with J gene TRBJ2-7; D is perhaps TRBD1 (6 bases). Trimming pared 2 bases from V and 2 bases from J, leaving 7 bases between. The CDR3 totals 13 residues. Germline CDR1 and CDR2: ENHRY and SYGVKD. This chain's CDR3 is CAISEGQTYEQYF. DNA of the CDR3: TGTGCCATCAGTGAGGGACAGACCTACGAGCAGTACTTC.